Given below is one T cell receptor beta chain in context. This sample is drawn from a study of blood T cell repertoires in COVID-19. Whole-study context: Acute-phase and convalescent COVID-19 samples originated in the United States, Italy and Spain. Sample material is recorded as cDNA or gDNA derived from T cells, B-cell-depleted T cells, or PBMCs.

The CDR3 contains 18 residues. Germline loops: CDR1 SGHRS, CDR2 YFSETQ. V shed 3 bases, J shed 0 bases, and the junction held 7 bases outside the gene matches. The authors' processing: By means of reference gene primer amplification, nucleated cell counts were estimated. The assay was immunoSEQ multiplex PCR, and TCRdb's table has in-frame clones only and misses some. D and trimming were read from the DNA, whereas the V and J calls and clone size are those reported in that table. Among around 130,000 clones, 75% to 85% were seen once, and the ten largest hold less than 5%. The specimen sequenced was peripheral blood. The sequence derives from a woman older than 75 with acute or convalescent COVID-19. The chain couples TRBV5-1 to TRBJ2-5; 14 bases agree with TRBD2. This chain's CDR3 is CASSSGLAGGPYQETQYF. DNA for the CDR3: TGCGCCAGCAGCTCCGGACTAGCGGGGGGTCCGTACCAAGAGACCCAGTACTTC.